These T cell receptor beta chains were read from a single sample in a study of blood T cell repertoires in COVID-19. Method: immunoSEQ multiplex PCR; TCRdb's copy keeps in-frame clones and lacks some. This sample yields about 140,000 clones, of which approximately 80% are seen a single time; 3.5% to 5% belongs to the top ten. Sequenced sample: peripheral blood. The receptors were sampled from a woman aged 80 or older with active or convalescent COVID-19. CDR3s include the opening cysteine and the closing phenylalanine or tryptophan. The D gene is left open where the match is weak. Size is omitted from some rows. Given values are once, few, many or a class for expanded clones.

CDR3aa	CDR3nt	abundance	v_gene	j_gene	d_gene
CASSLFGAGRGNTQYF	TGTGCCAGCAGTTTATTTGGTGCGGGGAGGGGGAATACGCAGTATTTT	.	TRBV28	TRBJ2-3	.
CASSESWGGRNTNYGYTF	TGTGCCAGCAGTGAAAGTTGGGGGGGCCGAAACACTAACTATGGCTACACCTTC	.	TRBV6-1	TRBJ1-2	.
CASTGGGGTDTQYF	TGCGCCAGCACCGGAGGGGGGGGCACAGATACGCAGTATTTT	.	TRBV5-1	TRBJ2-3	.
CASSLTGPEAFF	TGCGCCAGCAGCTTAACAGGTCCTGAAGCTTTCTTT	.	TRBV5-1	TRBJ1-1	.
CASSGLGTSVDEQFF	TGCGCCAGCAGTGGTCTGGGGACTAGCGTCGATGAGCAGTTCTTC	few	TRBV10-1	TRBJ2-1	TRBD2
CASSLVRQGGPEAFF	TGTGCCAGCAGCTTAGTGCGACAGGGAGGTCCTGAAGCTTTCTTT	.	TRBV11-2	TRBJ1-1	TRBD1
CASSWGAGELFF	TGCGCCAGCAGCTGGGGGGCCGGGGAGCTGTTTTTT	few	TRBV5-1	TRBJ2-2	.
CASSLSHRAFPTGGTEAFF	TGTGCCAGCAGCCTATCTCACAGGGCGTTCCCAACCGGGGGGACTGAAGCTTTCTTT	.	TRBV4-2	TRBJ1-1	.
CASSEWAGGSTDTQYF	TGTGCCAGCAGCGAGTGGGCGGGGGGGAGCACAGATACGCAGTATTTT	.	TRBV7-8	TRBJ2-3	TRBD2
CASSDHGQGSTEAFF	TGTGCCAGCAGTGACCACGGACAGGGGTCTACTGAAGCTTTCTTT	.	TRBV2	TRBJ1-1	TRBD1
CASRHTWGGDDHEQFF	TGTGCCAGTAGACACACGTGGGGGGGGGACGACCATGAGCAGTTCTTC	.	TRBV19	TRBJ2-1	TRBD2
CASSLVLAGNNEQFF	TGCGCCAGCAGCTTGGTGTTAGCGGGGAACAATGAGCAGTTCTTC	once	TRBV5-1	TRBJ2-1	TRBD2
CASSQDSLQGAVYEQYF	TGCGCCAGCAGCCAAGATTCATTACAGGGGGCTGTCTACGAGCAGTACTTC	.	TRBV4-1	TRBJ2-7	TRBD1
CASSRTGGHLEQYF	TGTGCCAGCAGCCGGACAGGGGGACACCTCGAGCAGTACTTC	.	TRBV5-4	TRBJ2-7	TRBD1
CASHRQGDTYEQYF	TGTGCCAGCCATAGACAGGGCGATACCTACGAGCAGTACTTC	.	TRBV6-5	TRBJ2-7	TRBD1
CASSLSGVNTGELFF	TGTGCCAGCAGCTTATCGGGAGTAAACACCGGGGAGCTGTTTTTT	.	TRBV7-3	TRBJ2-2	.
CASSQEERAVYGYTF	TGTGCCAGCAGCCAAGAGGAGCGGGCGGTCTATGGCTACACCTTC	.	TRBV4-2	TRBJ1-2	.
CASSLTGYFEAFF	TGTGCCAGCAGCTTGACGGGTTATTTCGAAGCTTTCTTT	.	TRBV5-6	TRBJ1-1	.
CASSLAGTGGLNTEAFF	TGTGCCAGCAGTTTAGCGGGGACAGGGGGGCTGAACACTGAAGCTTTCTTT	.	TRBV28	TRBJ1-1	TRBD1
CASSTRQRGGLNEQFF	TGTGCCAGTAGTACGCGACAGCGGGGGGGCCTGAATGAGCAGTTCTTC	.	TRBV19	TRBJ2-1	TRBD2
CASSWTGPNTGELFF	TGTGCCAGCAGCTGGACAGGGCCGAACACCGGGGAGCTGTTTTTT	.	TRBV11-2	TRBJ2-2	TRBD1
CASSLDRQTEAFF	TGTGCCAGCAGCTTGGACAGGCAAACTGAAGCTTTCTTT	few	TRBV7-2	TRBJ1-1	TRBD1
CASSLGAGQTGELFF	TGTGCCAGCAGCTTAGGGGCTGGGCAGACCGGGGAGCTGTTTTTT	.	TRBV7-2	TRBJ2-2	.
CASRFTGQGHNEQFF	TGTGCCAGCAGATTTACCGGACAGGGTCACAATGAGCAGTTCTTC	few	TRBV7-9	TRBJ2-1	TRBD1
CASSSSRAAYEQYF	TGTGCCAGCAGCTCAAGCAGGGCAGCCTACGAGCAGTACTTC	many	TRBV7-8	TRBJ2-7	.
CASSLYIEQYF	TGTGCCAGCAGCTTATACATCGAGCAGTACTTC	.	TRBV11-2	TRBJ2-7	.
CASRSQGAWEQFF	TGTGCCAGCAGATCACAGGGCGCTTGGGAGCAGTTCTTC	many	TRBV7-9	TRBJ2-1	.
CASSPTGGPRGNQPQHF	TGTGCCAGCTCACCCACAGGTGGACCACGGGGCAATCAGCCCCAGCATTTT	.	TRBV18	TRBJ1-5	.
CASSVDTRETQYF	TGTGCCAGCAGCGTAGATACGCGTGAGACCCAGTACTTC	once	TRBV9	TRBJ2-5	.
CASSLVPEVDRTIAKNIQYF	TGTGCCAGCAGCTTAGTTCCGGAGGTTGACCGAACAATAGCCAAAAACATTCAGTACTTC	.	TRBV7-6	TRBJ2-4	.
CASSLAQRGGLETQYF	TGTGCCAGCAGCTTAGCGCAGAGGGGGGGCTTGGAGACCCAGTACTTC	.	TRBV7-2	TRBJ2-5	.
CASSDGHYYEQYF	TGCGCCAGCAGTGACGGACACTACTACGAGCAGTACTTC	few	TRBV10-1	TRBJ2-7	.
CASSQAYRGRNSPLHF	TGTGCCAGCAGCCAGGCGTACAGGGGGCGTAATTCACCCCTCCACTTT	.	TRBV5-4	TRBJ1-6	TRBD1
CASSSGTFSPLHF	TGTGCCAGCAGCTCGGGGACATTCTCACCCCTCCACTTT	.	TRBV11-2	TRBJ1-6	.
CASSRKGAQYF	TGTGCCAGCAGCCGGAAAGGGGCCCAGTACTTC	once	TRBV12-3/TRBV12-4	TRBJ2-5	.
CAWRTGPQGQAFF	TGTGCCTGGAGGACAGGGCCTCAAGGCCAAGCTTTCTTT	.	TRBV30	TRBJ1-1	TRBD1
CATQPGVSNQPQHF	TGTGCCACCCAACCCGGTGTTAGCAATCAGCCCCAGCATTTT	.	TRBV2	TRBJ1-5	.
CASSWTEELQPQHF	TGTGCCAGCAGTTGGACAGAAGAGCTTCAGCCCCAGCATTTT	medium-sized	TRBV6-5	TRBJ1-5	.
CASSLGPGQPQHF	TGTGCCAGCAGCTTAGGCCCGGGTCAGCCCCAGCATTTT	.	TRBV11-3	TRBJ1-5	.
CASSELAGSAWHEQFF	TGTGCCAGCAGTGAACTAGCGGGCTCCGCTTGGCATGAGCAGTTCTTC	.	TRBV3-1/TRBV3-2	TRBJ2-1	TRBD2
CASSTDRGNSNEQFF	TGTGCCAGCAGCACGGACAGGGGTAATAGCAATGAGCAGTTCTTC	.	TRBV9	TRBJ2-1	TRBD1
CASSLRGQETQYF	TGTGCCAGCAGTTTACGAGGACAAGAGACCCAGTACTTC	.	TRBV27	TRBJ2-5	.
CASSPTRTGSSYEQYF	TGTGCCAGCTCACCAACACGGACAGGGAGCTCCTACGAGCAGTACTTC	.	TRBV18	TRBJ2-7	TRBD1
CASRQGPNEKLFF	TGTGCCAGCAGGCAGGGGCCCAATGAAAAACTGTTTTTT	.	TRBV2	TRBJ1-4	.
CSVEQNNYGYTF	TGCAGCGTTGAACAGAATAACTATGGCTACACCTTC	.	TRBV29-1	TRBJ1-2	.